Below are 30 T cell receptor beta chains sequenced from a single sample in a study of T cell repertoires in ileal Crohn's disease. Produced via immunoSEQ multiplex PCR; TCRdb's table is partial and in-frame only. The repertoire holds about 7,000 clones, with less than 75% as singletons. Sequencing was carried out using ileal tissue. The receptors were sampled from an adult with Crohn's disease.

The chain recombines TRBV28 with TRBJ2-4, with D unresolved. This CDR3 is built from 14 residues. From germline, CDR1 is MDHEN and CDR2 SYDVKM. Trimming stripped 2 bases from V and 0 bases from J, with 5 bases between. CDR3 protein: CASSLGEAKNIQYF. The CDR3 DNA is TGTGCCAGCAGTTTAGGAGAAGCCAAAAACATTCAGTACTTC. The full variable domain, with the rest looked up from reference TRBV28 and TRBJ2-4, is DVKVTQSSRYLVKRTGEKVFLECVQDMDHENMFWYRQDPGLGLRLIYFSYDVKMKEKGDIPEGYSVSREKKERFSLILESASTNQTSMYLCASSLGEAKNIQYFGAGTRLSVL.

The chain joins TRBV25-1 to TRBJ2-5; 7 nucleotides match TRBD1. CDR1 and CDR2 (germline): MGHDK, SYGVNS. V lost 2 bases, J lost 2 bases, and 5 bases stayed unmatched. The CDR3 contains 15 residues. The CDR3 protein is CASSEGTGEQETQYF. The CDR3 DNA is TGTGCCAGCAGTGAAGGAACAGGGGAACAAGAGACCCAGTACTTC. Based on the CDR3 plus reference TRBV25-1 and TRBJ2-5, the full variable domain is EADIYQTPRYLVIGTGKKITLECSQTMGHDKMYWYQQDPGMELHLIHYSYGVNSTEKGDLSSESTVSRIRTEHFPLTLESARPSHTSQYLCASSEGTGEQETQYFGPGTRLLVL.

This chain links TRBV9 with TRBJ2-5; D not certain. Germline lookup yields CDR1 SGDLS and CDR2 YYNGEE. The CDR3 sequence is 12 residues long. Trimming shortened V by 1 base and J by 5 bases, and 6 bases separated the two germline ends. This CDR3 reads CASSVNSETQYF. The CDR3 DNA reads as TGTGCCAGCAGCGTAAACTCGGAGACCCAGTACTTC.

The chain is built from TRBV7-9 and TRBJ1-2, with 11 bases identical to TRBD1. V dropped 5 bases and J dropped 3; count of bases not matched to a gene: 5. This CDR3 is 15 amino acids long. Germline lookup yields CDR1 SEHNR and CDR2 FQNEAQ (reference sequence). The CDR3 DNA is TGTGCCAGCAGCAGGACAGGGGGCCCTGACTATGGCTACACCTTC. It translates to CASSRTGGPDYGYTF.

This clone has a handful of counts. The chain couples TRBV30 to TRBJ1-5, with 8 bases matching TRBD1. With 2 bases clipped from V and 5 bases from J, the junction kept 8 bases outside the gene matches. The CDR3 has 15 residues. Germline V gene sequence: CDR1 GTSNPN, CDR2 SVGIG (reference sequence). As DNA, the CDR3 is TGTGCCTGGAGTACTGGACAGGGAAGGGATCAGCCCCAGCATTTT. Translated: CAWSTGQGRDQPQHF.

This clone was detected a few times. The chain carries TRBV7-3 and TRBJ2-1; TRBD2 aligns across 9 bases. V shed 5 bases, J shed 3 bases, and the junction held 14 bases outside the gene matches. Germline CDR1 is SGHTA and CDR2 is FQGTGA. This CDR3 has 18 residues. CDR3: CASSPLYPPSGDYNEQFF. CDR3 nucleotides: TGTGCCAGCAGCCCCCTATACCCCCCTAGCGGGGACTACAATGAGCAGTTCTTC.

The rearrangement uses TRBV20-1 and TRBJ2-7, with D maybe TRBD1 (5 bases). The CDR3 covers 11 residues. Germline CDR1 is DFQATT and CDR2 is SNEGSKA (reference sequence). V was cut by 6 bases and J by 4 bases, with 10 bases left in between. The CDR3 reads CSASGAYEQYF. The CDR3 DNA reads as TGCAGTGCGAGTGGGGCATACGAGCAGTACTTC.

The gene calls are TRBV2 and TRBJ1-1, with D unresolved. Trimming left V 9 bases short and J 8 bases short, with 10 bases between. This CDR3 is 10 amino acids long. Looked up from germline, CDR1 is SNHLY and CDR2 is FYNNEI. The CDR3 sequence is CARITEEAFF. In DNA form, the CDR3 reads TGTGCCAGGATTACTGAAGAAGCTTTCTTT.

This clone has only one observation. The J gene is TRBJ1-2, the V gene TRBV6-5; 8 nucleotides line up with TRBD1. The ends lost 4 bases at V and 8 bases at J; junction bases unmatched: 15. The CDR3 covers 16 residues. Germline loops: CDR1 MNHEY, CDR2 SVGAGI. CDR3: CASSSSTPGGAWGYTF. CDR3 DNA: TGTGCCAGCAGTTCCTCTACCCCAGGGGGCGCTTGGGGCTACACCTTC.

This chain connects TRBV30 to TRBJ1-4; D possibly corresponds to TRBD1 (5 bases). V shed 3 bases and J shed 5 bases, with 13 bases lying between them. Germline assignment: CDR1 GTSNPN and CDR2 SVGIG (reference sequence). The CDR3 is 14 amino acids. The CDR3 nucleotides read TGTGCCTGGAGCGCGGGGCATTTAAATGAAAAACTGTTTTTT. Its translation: CAWSAGHLNEKLFF.

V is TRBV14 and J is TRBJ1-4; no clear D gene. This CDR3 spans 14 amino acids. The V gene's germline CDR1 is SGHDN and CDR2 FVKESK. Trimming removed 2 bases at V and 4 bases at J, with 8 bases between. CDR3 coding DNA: TGTGCCAGCAGCCAATATTCCGGTAATGAAAAACTGTTTTTT. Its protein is CASSQYSGNEKLFF.

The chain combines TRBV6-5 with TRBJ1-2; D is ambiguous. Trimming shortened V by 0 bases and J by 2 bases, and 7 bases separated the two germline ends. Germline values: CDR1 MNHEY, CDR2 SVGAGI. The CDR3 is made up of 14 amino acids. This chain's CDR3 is CASSYSRGNYGYTF. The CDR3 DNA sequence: TGTGCCAGCAGTTACTCGAGAGGGAACTATGGCTACACCTTC.

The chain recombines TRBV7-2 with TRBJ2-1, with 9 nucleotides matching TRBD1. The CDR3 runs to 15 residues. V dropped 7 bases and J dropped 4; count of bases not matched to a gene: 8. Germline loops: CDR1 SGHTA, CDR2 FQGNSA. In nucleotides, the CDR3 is TGTGCCAGCACCGTGGGACAGGGCGTTTACAATGAGCAGTTCTTC. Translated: CASTVGQGVYNEQFF. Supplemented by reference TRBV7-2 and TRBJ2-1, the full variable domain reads GAGVSQSPSNKVTEKGKDVELRCDPISGHTALYWYRQSLGQGLEFLIYFQGNSAPDKSGLPSDRFSAERTGGSVSTLTIQRTQQEDSAVYLCASTVGQGVYNEQFFGPGTRLTVL.

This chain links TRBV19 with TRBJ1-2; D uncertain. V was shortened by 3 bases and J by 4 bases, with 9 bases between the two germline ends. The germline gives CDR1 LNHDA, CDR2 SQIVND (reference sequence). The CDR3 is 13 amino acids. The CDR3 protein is CASSISPGYGYTF. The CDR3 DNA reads TGTGCCAGTAGTATCTCCCCGGGCTATGGCTACACCTTC.

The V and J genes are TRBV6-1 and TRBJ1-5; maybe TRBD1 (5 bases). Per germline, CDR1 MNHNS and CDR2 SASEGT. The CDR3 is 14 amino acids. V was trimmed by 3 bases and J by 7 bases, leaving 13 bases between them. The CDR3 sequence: CASSDWRGGQPQHF. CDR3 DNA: TGTGCCAGCAGTGATTGGAGGGGCGGGCAGCCCCAGCATTTT.

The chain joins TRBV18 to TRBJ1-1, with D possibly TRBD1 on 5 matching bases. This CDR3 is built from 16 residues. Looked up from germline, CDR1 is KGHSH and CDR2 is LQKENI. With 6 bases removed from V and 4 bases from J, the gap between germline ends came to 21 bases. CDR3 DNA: TGTGCCAGCTCGGTCGAATCGCAGGGTAGGGGCACTGAAGCTTTCTTT. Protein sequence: CASSVESQGRGTEAFF. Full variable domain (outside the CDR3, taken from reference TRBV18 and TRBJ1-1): NAGVMQNPRHLVRRRGQEARLRCSPMKGHSHVYWYRQLPEEGLKFMVYLQKENIIDESGMPKERFSAEFPKEGPSILRIQQVVRGDSAAYFCASSVESQGRGTEAFFGQGTRLTVV.

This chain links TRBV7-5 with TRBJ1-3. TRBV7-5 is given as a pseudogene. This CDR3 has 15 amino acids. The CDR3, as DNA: TGTGTCAGAAGCTTACGGGGAAAGTGTTTTGGTACCATATATTTT. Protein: CVRSLRGKCFGTIYF.

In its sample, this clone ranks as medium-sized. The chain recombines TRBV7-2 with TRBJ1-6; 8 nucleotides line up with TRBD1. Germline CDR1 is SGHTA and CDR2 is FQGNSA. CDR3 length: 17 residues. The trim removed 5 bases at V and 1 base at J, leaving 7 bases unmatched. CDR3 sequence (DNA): TGTGCCAGCAGCCCAGGACAGGGCAGATCCTATAATTCACCCCTCCACTTT. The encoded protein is CASSPGQGRSYNSPLHF.

The CDR3 loop is CASSVSQENRNTEAFF. The CDR3 DNA sequence: TGTGCCAGTAGTGTTTCGCAGGAAAATCGAAACACTGAAGCTTTCTTT. The chain has TRBV19 and TRBJ1-1; D uncertain. CDR3 length equals 16 residues. Trimming took 5 bases from V and 2 from J, leaving 18 bases between them. The germline V gene has CDR1 LNHDA and CDR2 SQIVND (reference sequence). Drawing the rest from reference TRBV19 and TRBJ1-1, the complete variable domain is DGGITQSPKYLFRKEGQNVTLSCEQNLNHDAMYWYRQDPGQGLRLIYYSQIVNDFQKGDIAEGYSVSREKKESFPLTVTSAQKNPTAFYLCASSVSQENRNTEAFFGQGTRLTVV.

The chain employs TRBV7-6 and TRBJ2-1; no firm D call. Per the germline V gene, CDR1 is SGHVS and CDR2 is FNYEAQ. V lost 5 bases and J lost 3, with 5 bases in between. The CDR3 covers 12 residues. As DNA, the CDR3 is TGTGCCAGCAGCCTTTACTACAATGAGCAGTTCTTC. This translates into CASSLYYNEQFF.

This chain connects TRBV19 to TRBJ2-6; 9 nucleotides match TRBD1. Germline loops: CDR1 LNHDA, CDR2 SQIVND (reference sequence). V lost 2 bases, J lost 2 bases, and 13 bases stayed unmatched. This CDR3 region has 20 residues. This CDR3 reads CASSIFPGTGSSTGANVLTF. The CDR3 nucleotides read TGTGCCAGTAGTATATTTCCGGGGACAGGGTCCTCTACTGGGGCCAACGTCCTGACTTTC. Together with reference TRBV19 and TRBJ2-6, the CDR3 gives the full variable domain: DGGITQSPKYLFRKEGQNVTLSCEQNLNHDAMYWYRQDPGQGLRLIYYSQIVNDFQKGDIAEGYSVSREKKESFPLTVTSAQKNPTAFYLCASSIFPGTGSSTGANVLTFGAGSRLTVL.

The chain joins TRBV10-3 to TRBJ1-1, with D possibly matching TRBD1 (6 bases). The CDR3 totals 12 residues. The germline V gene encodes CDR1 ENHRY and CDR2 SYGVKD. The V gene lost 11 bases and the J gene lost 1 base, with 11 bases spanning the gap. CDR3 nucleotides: TGTGCCTACAGGGCCTCGAACACTGAAGCTTTCTTT. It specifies CAYRASNTEAFF.

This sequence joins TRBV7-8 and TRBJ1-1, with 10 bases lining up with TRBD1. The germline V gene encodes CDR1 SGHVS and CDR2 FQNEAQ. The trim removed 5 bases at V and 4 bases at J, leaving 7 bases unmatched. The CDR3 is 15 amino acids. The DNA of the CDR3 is TGTGCCAGCAGCCACCGACAGGGGGCGGTCACTGAAGCTTTCTTT. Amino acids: CASSHRQGAVTEAFF.

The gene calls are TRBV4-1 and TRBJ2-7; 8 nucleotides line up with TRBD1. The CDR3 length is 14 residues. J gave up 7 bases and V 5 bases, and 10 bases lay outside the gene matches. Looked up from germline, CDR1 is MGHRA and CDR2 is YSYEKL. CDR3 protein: CASSSGTGPWEQYF. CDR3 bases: TGCGCCAGCAGCTCCGGGACAGGACCCTGGGAGCAGTACTTC.

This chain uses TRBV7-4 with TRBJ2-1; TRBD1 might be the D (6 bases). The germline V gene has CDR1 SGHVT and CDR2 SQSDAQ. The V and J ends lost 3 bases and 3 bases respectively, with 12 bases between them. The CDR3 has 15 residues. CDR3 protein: CASSFGTLYYNEQFF. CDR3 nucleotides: TGTGCCAGCAGCTTTGGGACACTTTACTACAATGAGCAGTTCTTC.

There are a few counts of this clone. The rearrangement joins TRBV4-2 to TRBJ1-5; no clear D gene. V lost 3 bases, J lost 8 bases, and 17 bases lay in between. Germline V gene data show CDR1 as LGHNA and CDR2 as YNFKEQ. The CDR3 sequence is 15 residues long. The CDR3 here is CASSQENHGVKPQHF. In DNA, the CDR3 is TGTGCCAGCAGCCAGGAAAACCACGGGGTTAAGCCCCAGCATTTT.

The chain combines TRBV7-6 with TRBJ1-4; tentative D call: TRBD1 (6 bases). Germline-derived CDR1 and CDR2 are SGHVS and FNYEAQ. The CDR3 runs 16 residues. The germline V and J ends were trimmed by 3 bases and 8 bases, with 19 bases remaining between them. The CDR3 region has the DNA TGTGCCAGCAGCTTCACAGGGAGAGGGAAAGGAGAAAAACTGTTTTTT. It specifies CASSFTGRGKGEKLFF.

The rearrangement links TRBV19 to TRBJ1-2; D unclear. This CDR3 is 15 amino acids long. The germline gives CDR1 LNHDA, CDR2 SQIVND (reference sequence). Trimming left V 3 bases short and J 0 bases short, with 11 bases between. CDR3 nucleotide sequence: TGTGCCAGTAGTATTCCGGGTATCACTAACTATGGCTACACCTTC. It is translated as CASSIPGITNYGYTF.

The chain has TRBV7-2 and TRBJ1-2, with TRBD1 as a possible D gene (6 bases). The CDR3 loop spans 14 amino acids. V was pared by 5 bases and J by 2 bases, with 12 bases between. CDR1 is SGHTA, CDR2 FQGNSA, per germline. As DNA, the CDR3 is TGTGCCAGCAGCGAGTGGACAGACAACTATGGCTACACCTTC. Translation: CASSEWTDNYGYTF.

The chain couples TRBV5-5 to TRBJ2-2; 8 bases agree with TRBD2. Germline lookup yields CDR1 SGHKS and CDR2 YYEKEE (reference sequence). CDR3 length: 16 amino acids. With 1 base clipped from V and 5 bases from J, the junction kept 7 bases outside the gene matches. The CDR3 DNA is TGTGCCAGCAGCTTGAGGACTAGCACGCTAACCGGGGAGCTGTTTTTT. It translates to CASSLRTSTLTGELFF.